This T cell receptor beta chain was identified during a study of blood T cell repertoires in COVID-19. Study details: From the United States, Italy and Spain came samples of acute and convalescent COVID-19. Sample material is recorded as cDNA or gDNA derived from T cells, B-cell-depleted T cells, or PBMCs.

The length of the CDR3 is 15 residues. Germline loops: CDR1 PRHDT, CDR2 FYEKMQ (reference sequence). Losses at the gene ends were 5 bases for V and 3 bases for J; bases not matched to a gene: 4. As processed by the authors: Using reference gene primer amplification, nucleated cell counts were estimated. The table came from immunoSEQ multiplex PCR; TCRdb's copy has only in-frame clones and leaves some out. V and J calls and clone size follow that table, whereas D and trimming were derived from the DNA. The sample includes more than 85,000 clones, about 80% seen only once; the top ten take approximately 19%.

The V and J genes are TRBV13 and TRBJ2-3; 11 bases are a match to TRBD2. Sequencing was done on a sample of peripheral blood. This receptor was obtained from a woman in her 70s with acute or convalescent COVID-19. The CDR3 spells CASSGRLAGTDTQYF. CDR3 bases: TGTGCCAGCAGCGGTAGACTAGCGGGGACAGATACGCAGTATTTT.